Included here is one TCR beta chain sequence, with context. What it binds is unknown. This sample is part of a study of HIV-infected children after antiretroviral therapy interruption. About the research overall: Most children had recorded EBV and CMV exposure. For the interruption arm, samples span week 0 through about 3 years after study end.

Treatment given: PENTA 11 planned treatment interruption arm or continuous ART arm. Germline CDR1 LNHDA, CDR2 SQIVND (reference sequence). The CDR3 extends over 16 amino acids. V was clipped by 2 bases and J by 2 bases; unmatched bases: 4. General study points: Naive CD4+ CDR3 sharing between time points fell after interruption began.

A 3' RACE protocol on RNA, with unique molecular identifiers, produced the TCR library. MiXCR was run by TCRdb on the 3' RACE reads, yielding one entry per CDR3 protein. The data contain about 40,000 distinct CDR3 sequences, about 7% of them singletons. The TCR was taken from a pool of human donors with HIV. The source material was CD45RA+ CD4+ T cells from PBMCs, pooled from several time points, sampled from a donor given antiretroviral therapy, either interrupted or continuous. Subset reported: naive CD4+ CD45RA+ CD45RO- T cells. The rearrangement uses TRBV19 and TRBJ1-5; 9 positions match TRBD1. CDR3 bases: TGTGCCAGTAGTATACTGGGGGACAGGGGCAATCAGCCCCAGCATTTT. It is translated as CASSILGDRGNQPQHF.